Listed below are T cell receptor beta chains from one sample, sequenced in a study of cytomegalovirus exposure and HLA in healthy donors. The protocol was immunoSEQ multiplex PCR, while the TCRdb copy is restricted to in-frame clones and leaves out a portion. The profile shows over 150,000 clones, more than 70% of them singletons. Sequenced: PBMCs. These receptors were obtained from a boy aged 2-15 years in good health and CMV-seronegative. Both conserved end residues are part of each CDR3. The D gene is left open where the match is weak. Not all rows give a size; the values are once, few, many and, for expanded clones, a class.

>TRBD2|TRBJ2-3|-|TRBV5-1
TGCGCCAGCAGCTTGGAGTTCTTAACTAGCGGGAGAACCCCGTATTTT
CASSLEFLTSGRTPYF
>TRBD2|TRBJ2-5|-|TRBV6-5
TGTGCCAGCAGTCCCCGGCTAGCGGGGGGGGAGACCCAGTACTTC
CASSPRLAGGETQYF
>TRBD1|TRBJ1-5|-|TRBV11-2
TGTGCCAGCAGCCTGACAGGGATAGACCAGCCCCAGCATTTT
CASSLTGIDQPQHF
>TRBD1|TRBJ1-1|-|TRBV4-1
TGCGCCAGCAGCCAAAAATGGGGACAGACGAACACTGAAGCTTTCTTT
CASSQKWGQTNTEAFF
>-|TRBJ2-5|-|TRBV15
TGTGCCACCAGCCGACGGAGGAGTAACCTCCAAGAGACCCAGTACTTC
CATSRRRSNLQETQYF
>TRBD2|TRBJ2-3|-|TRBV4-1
TGCGCCAGCAGCCAAGTCCTCCTCTCAGCGGGAGGGAAGGTTGAAGATACGCAGTATTTT
CASSQVLLSAGGKVEDTQYF
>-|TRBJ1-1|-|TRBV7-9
TGTGCCAGCAGCCGTCAAGGGACAAGCACTGAAGCTTTCTTT
CASSRQGTSTEAFF
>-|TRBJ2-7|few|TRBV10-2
TGCGCCAGCAAGATTGGCGGGACCGAGCAGTACTTC
CASKIGGTEQYF
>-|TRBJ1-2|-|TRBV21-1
TGTGCCAGCACCCTTTGGGGAGGCATGGACTATGGCTACACCTTC
CASTLWGGMDYGYTF
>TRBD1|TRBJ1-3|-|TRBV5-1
TGCGCCAGCAGCTTGGACCCAGGGGGAACTGGAAACACCATATATTTT
CASSLDPGGTGNTIYF
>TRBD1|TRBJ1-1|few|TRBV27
TGTGCCAGCAGTTTCGGGACAGGGAGCACTGAAGCTTTCTTT
CASSFGTGSTEAFF
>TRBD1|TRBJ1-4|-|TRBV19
TGTGCCAGTAGTGGAGGACAGGCGGTCGAAAAACTGTTTTTT
CASSGGQAVEKLFF
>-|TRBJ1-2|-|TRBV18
TGTGCCAGCTCACCGGAGACAGAAGGGCCTGGCTACACCTTC
CASSPETEGPGYTF
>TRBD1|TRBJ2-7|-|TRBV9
TGTGCCAGCAGCCAGACGCCGGGACAGGGGGCCTACGAGCAGTACTTC
CASSQTPGQGAYEQYF
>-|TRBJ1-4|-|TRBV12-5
TGTGCTAGTGGTTTAAGGGGTACTAATGAAAAACTGTTTTTT
CASGLRGTNEKLFF
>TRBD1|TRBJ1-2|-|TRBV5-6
TGTGCCAGCAGCCCAGGGACAGGGGGTTTATATGGCTACACCTTC
CASSPGTGGLYGYTF
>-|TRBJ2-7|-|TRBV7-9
TGTGCCAGCAGCTTAGCGGGCGGGTACGAGCAGTACTTC
CASSLAGGYEQYF
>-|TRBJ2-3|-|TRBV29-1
TGCAGCGTTACCCCGGGACAACGGACAGATACGCAGTATTTT
CSVTPGQRTDTQYF
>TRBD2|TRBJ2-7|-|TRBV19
TGTGCCAGTAGTTGGAGGGAGGGCCTCTACGAGCAGTACTTC
CASSWREGLYEQYF
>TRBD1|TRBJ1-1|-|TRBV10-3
TGTGCCATCAGTGAAACAGGGGTTTACACTGAAGCTTTCTTT
CAISETGVYTEAFF
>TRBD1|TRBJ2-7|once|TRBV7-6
TGTGCCAGCAGCTTATTATTCGGGACAGGCTCCTACGAGCAGTACTTC
CASSLLFGTGSYEQYF
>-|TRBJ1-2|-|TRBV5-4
TGTGCCAGCAGCATAACTGGGACACCTACTAACTATGGCTACACCTTC
CASSITGTPTNYGYTF
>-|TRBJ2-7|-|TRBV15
TGTGCCACCAGCGGTGGGGGACTGGGGTCCTTTTTGTCGTCCTACGAGCAGTACTTC
CATSGGGLGSFLSSYEQYF
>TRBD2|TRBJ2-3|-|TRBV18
TGTGCCAGCTCACCAGGGACTAGCGGGAGGAGGGCAGATACGCAGTATTTT
CASSPGTSGRRADTQYF
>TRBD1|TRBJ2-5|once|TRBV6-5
TGTGCCAGCAGTTACTCGGGACAGGGGACGGAGACCCAGTACTTC
CASSYSGQGTETQYF
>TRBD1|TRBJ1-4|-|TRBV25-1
TGTGCCAGCAGTGAATCTGGACAGGGTGAAAAACTGTTTTTT
CASSESGQGEKLFF
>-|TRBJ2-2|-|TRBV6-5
TGTGCCAGCAGTTACTCGTCCCTCACCGGGGAGCTGTTTTTT
CASSYSSLTGELFF
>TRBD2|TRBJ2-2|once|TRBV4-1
TGCGCCAGCAGCCAAGATGGGACTAGCGGGGGACACACCGGGGAGCTGTTTTTT
CASSQDGTSGGHTGELFF
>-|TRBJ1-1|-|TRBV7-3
TGTGCCAGCAGCTTAGGGGGGAGGACTGAAGCTTTCTTT
CASSLGGRTEAFF
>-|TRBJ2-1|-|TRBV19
TGTGCCAGTAAACCGACGGGCTCCTACAATGAGCAGTTCTTC
CASKPTGSYNEQFF
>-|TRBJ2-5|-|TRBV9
TGTGCCAGCAGCCAGGCCCACCAAGAGACCCAGTACTTC
CASSQAHQETQYF
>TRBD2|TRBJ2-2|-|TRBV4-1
TGCGCCAGCAGCCAAGTCAGCGGGAGTTCCGGGGAGCTGTTTTTT
CASSQVSGSSGELFF